Ten or more counts support the clone carrying this T cell receptor (beta chain). This entry is derived from a study of metastatic and nonmetastatic thyroid tumors. CDR3 size: 14 residues. The ends were cut back, 4 bases at V and 8 bases at J, with 13 bases in the middle. Germline assignment: CDR1 SGHDT and CDR2 YYEEEE. TCRdb reprocessed the PCR reads via MiXCR. Counted here are around 30,000 clones, over 12% occurring once; the ten biggest clones make up approximately 18%. Nobody among the patients had been given any treatment before thyroid surgery. Sequencing input: blood. The gene calls are TRBV5-6 and TRBJ1-6; D gene uncertain. The TCR sequence derives from a male donor with papillary thyroid cancer or a benign thyroid nodule (not recorded which). Some clones in this sample may be carry-over from other donors' samples. The CDR3 region has the DNA TGTGCCAGCAGCCTCCGGGGAGGTGATTCACCCCTCCACTTT. It encodes CASSLRGGDSPLHF. Based on the CDR3 plus reference TRBV5-6 and TRBJ1-6, the full variable domain is DAGVTQSPTHLIKTRGQQVTLRCSPKSGHDTVSWYQQALGQGPQFIFQYYEEEERQRGNFPDRFSGHQFPNYSSELNVNALLLGDSALYLCASSLRGGDSPLHFGNGTRLTVT.